This T cell receptor (beta chain) is drawn from a study of CD8 T cells in ankylosing spondylitis. Study results and limitations: Earlier studies detected some motif variants in reactive arthritis synovial fluid and blood. The study looked at matched synovial fluid samples from ankylosing spondylitis patients. Disease-linked clones were reported to be significantly enriched there. For ankylosing spondylitis blood, a TCR beta motif of seven to nine highly homologous variants appeared characteristic.

Concerning this clonotype itself: What it recognizes is unknown.

Each CDR3 protein gets one entry after TCRdb re-called the 5' RACE reads with MiXCR. The repertoire has some 840,000 distinct CDR3 sequences, approximately 10% of them found once; the top ten carry 0.51%. Germline V CDR1 and CDR2: SGHTA, FQGNSA. CDR3 size: 13 residues. V lost 1 base to trimming and J lost 7 bases, with 10 bases between them. The receptor's source is a male donor with ankylosing spondylitis. The gene calls are TRBV7-2 and TRBJ2-5, with D unresolved. Sequencing was done on a sample of blood, either unsorted or a sorted T cell fraction (not recorded which). In nucleotides, the CDR3 is TGTGCCAGCAGCTTAGGCCTATTGGGGACCCAGTACTTC. Its translation: CASSLGLLGTQYF.